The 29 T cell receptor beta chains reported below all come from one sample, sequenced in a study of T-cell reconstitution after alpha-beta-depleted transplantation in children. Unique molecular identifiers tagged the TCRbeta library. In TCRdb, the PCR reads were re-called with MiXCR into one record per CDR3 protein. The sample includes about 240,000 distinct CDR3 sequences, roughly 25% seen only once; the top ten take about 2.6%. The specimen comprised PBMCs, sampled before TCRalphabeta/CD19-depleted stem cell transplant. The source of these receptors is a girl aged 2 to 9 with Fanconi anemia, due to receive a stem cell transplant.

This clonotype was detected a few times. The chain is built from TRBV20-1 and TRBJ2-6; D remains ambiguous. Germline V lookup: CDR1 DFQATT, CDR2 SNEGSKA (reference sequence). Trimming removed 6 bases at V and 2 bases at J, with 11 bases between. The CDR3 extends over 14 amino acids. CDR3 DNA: TGCAGTGCCGCCCCTATGCCTGGGGCCAACGTCCTGACTTTC. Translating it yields CSAAPMPGANVLTF.

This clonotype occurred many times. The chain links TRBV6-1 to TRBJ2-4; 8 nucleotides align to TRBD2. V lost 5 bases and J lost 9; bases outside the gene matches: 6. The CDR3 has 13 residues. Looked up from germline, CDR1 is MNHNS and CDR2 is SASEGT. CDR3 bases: TGTGCCAGCAGTCCGATCGGGGGGGGCATTCAGTACTTC. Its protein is CASSPIGGGIQYF.

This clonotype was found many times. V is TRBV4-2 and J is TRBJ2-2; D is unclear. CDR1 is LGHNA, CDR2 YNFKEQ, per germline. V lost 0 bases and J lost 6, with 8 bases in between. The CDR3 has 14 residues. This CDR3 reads CASSQDLVAGELFF. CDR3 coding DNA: TGTGCCAGCAGCCAAGATCTTGTCGCCGGGGAGCTGTTTTTT.

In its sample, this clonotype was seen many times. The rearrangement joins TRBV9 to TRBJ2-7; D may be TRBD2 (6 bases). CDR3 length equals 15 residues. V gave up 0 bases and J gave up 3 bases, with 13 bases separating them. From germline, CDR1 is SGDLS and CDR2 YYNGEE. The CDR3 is CASSVGPGDHYEQYF. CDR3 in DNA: TGTGCCAGCAGCGTAGGTCCGGGAGACCACTACGAGCAGTACTTC.

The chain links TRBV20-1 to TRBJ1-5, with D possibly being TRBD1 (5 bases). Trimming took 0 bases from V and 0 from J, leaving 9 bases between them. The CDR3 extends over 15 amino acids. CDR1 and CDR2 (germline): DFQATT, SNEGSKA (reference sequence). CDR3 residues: CSARDPGYSNQPQHF. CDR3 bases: TGCAGTGCTAGAGATCCAGGGTATAGCAATCAGCCCCAGCATTTT.

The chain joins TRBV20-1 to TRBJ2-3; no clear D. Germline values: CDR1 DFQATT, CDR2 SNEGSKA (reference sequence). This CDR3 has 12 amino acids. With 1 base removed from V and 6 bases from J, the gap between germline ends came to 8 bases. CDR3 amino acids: CSARVSWDTQYF. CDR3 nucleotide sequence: TGCAGTGCTAGAGTTAGTTGGGATACGCAGTATTTT.

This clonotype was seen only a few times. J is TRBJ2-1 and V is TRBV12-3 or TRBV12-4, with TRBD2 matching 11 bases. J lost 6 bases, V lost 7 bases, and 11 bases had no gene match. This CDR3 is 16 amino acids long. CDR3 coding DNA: TGTGCCAGCACCTCCCTGTCTAGCGGGAGGAGCAATGAGCAGTTCTTC. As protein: CASTSLSSGRSNEQFF.

CDR3 bases: TGCAGCGTTGAATACCCCGACAGGGGAAACACCGGGGAGCTGTTTTTT. It specifies CSVEYPDRGNTGELFF. The genes are TRBV29-1 and TRBJ2-2; 8 bases fit TRBD1. The V gene's germline CDR1 is SQVTM and CDR2 ANQGSEA. CDR3 length: 16 amino acids. The V and J ends lost 2 bases and 2 bases, in that order; junction bases with no gene match: 7.

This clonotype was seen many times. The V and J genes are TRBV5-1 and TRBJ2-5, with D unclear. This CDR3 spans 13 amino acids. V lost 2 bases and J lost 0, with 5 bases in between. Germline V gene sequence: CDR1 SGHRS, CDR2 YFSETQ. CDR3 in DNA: TGCGCCAGCAGCTTTACATACCAAGAGACCCAGTACTTC. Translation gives CASSFTYQETQYF. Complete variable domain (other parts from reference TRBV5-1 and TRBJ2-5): KAGVTQTPRYLIKTRGQQVTLSCSPISGHRSVSWYQQTPGQGLQFLFEYFSETQRNKGNFPGRFSGRQFSNSRSEMNVSTLELGDSALYLCASSFTYQETQYFGPGTRLLVL.

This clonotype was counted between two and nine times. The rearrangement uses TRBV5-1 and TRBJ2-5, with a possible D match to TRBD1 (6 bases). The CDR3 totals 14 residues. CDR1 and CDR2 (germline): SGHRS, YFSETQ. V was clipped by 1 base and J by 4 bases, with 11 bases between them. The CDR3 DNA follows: TGCGCCAGCAGCTTGTGGCAGGGGAGAGAGACCCAGTACTTC. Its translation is CASSLWQGRETQYF.

CDR3 nucleotide sequence: TGCAGCGTTGGTCCAGGCCAAGAGACCCAGTACTTC. This gives the protein CSVGPGQETQYF. The rearrangement uses TRBV29-1 and TRBJ2-5; no definite D call. Trimming stripped 4 bases from V and 1 base from J, with 7 bases between. The length of the CDR3 is 12 residues. Germline CDR1 reads SQVTM; CDR2 reads ANQGSEA. Supplemented by reference TRBV29-1 and TRBJ2-5, the full variable domain reads SAVISQKPSRDICQRGTSLTIQCQVDSQVTMMFWYRQQPGQSLTLIATANQGSEATYESGFVIDKFPISRPNLTFSTLTVSNMSPEDSSIYLCSVGPGQETQYFGPGTRLLVL.

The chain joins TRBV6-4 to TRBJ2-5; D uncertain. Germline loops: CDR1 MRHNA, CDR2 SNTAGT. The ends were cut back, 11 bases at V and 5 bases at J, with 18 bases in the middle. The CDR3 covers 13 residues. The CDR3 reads CARFNMLWETQYF. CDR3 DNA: TGTGCCCGATTCAACATGCTTTGGGAGACCCAGTACTTC.

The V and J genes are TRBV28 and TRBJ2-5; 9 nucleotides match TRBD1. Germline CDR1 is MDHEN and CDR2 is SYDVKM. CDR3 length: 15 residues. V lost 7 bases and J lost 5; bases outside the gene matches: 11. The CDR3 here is CASTTIQGAGETQYF. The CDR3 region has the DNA TGTGCCAGCACAACTATACAGGGGGCCGGGGAGACCCAGTACTTC.

The CDR3 region has the DNA TGTGCCAGCAGTTTAACCGGACAGCCCTACGAGCAGTACTTC. Translating gives CASSLTGQPYEQYF. The chain uses TRBV12-3 or TRBV12-4 and TRBJ2-7; possible D gene TRBD1, 6 bases. The CDR3 is 14 amino acids. V was trimmed by 2 bases and J by 2 bases, leaving 10 bases between them.

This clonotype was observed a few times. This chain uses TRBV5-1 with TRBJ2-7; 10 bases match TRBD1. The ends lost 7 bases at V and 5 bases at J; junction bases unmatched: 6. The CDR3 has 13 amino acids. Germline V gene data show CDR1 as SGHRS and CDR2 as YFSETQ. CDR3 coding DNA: TGCGCCAGCGGCGGGACAGGGGTCAACGAGCAGTACTTC. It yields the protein CASGGTGVNEQYF.

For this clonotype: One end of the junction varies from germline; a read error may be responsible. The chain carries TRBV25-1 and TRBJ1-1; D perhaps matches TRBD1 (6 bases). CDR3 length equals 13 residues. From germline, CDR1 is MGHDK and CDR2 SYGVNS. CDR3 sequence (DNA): TGTGCCAGCAATGGGGGGGGGCTCACTGAAGCTTACTTT. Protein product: CASNGGGLTEAYF.

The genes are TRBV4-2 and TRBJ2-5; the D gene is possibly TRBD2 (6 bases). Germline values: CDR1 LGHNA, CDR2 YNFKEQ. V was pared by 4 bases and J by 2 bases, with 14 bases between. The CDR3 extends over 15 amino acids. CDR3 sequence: CASSLTSSGQETQYF. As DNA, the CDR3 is TGTGCCAGCAGCCTAACCTCAAGCGGGCAAGAGACCCAGTACTTC.

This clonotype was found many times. CDR3 bases: TGTGCCACAAACCGGGACACCGTGGAAGATACGCAGTATTTT. Protein: CATNRDTVEDTQYF. J is TRBJ2-3 and V is TRBV15, with a weak D call TRBD1 (6 bases). V was cut by 9 bases and J by 5 bases, with 18 bases left in between. The CDR3 is 14 residues long. Germline V CDR1 and CDR2: LNHNV, YYDKDF (reference sequence).

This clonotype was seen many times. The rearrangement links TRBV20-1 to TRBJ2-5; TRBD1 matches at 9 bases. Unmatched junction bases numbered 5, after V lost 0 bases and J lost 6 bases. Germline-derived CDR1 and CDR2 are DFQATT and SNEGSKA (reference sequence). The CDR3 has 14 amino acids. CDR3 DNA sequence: TGCAGTGCTAGAGATGGGGGACAGGGAAAGACCCAGTACTTC. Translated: CSARDGGQGKTQYF.

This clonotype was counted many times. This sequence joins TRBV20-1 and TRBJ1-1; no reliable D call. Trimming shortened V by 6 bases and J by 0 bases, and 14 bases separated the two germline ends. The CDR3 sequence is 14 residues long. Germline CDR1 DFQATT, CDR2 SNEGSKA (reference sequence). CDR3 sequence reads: CSALALELNTEAFF. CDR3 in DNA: TGCAGTGCCCTAGCCTTAGAACTGAACACTGAAGCTTTCTTT.

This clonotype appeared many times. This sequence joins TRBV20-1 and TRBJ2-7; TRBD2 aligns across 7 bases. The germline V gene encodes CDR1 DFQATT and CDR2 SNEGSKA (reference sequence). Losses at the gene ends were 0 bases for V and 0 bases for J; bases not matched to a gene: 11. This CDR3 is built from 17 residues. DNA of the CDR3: TGCAGTGCTAGAGATCTGGGGAGGGGCCTTACCTCCTACGAGCAGTACTTC. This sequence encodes CSARDLGRGLTSYEQYF.

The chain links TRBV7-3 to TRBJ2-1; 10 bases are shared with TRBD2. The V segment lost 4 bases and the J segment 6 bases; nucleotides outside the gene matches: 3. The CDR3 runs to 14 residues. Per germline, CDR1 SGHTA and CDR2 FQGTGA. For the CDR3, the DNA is TGTGCCAGCAGCTCTCGGACTAGCGGCAATGAGCAGTTCTTC. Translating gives CASSSRTSGNEQFF.

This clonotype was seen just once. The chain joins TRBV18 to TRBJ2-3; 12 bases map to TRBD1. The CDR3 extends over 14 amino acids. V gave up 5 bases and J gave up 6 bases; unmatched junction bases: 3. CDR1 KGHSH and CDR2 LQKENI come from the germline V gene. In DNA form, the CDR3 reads TGTGCCAGCTCATCCGGGACAGGGGGCGATACGCAGTATTTT. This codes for CASSSGTGGDTQYF.

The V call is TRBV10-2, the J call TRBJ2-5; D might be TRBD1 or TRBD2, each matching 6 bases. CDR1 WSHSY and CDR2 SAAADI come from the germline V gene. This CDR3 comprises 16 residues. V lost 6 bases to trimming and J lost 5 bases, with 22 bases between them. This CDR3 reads CASRWGTGIGGETQYF. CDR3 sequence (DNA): TGCGCCAGCAGATGGGGTACAGGGATAGGAGGGGAGACCCAGTACTTC.

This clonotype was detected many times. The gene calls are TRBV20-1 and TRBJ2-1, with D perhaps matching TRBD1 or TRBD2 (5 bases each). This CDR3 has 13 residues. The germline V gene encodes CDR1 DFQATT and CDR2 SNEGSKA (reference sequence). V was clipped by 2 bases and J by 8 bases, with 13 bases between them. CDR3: CSARRDASDEQFF. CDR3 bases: TGCAGTGCTAGACGGGACGCCAGCGATGAGCAGTTCTTC.

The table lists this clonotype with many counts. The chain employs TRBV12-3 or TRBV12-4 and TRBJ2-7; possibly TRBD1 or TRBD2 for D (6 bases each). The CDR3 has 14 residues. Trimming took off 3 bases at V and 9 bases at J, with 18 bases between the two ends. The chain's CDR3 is CASSFRPGAEVQYF. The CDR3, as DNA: TGTGCCAGCAGTTTTCGGCCGGGGGCGGAAGTGCAGTACTTC.

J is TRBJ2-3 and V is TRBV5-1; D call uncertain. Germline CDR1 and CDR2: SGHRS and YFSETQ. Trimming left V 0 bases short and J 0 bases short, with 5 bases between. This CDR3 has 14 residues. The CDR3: CASSLDASTDTQYF. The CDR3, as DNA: TGCGCCAGCAGCTTGGATGCTAGCACAGATACGCAGTATTTT.

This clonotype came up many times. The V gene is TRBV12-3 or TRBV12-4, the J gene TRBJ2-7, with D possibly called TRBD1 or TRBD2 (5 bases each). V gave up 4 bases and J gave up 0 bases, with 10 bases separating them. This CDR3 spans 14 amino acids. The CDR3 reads CASSSGPFSYEQYF. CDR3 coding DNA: TGTGCCAGCAGTTCGGGACCTTTCTCCTACGAGCAGTACTTC.

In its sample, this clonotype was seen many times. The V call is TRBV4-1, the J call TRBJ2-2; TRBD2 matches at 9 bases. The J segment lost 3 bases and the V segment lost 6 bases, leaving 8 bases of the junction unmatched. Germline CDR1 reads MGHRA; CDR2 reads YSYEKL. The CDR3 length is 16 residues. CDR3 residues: CASRHPGLAHTGELFF. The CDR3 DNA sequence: TGCGCCAGCAGGCACCCGGGACTAGCTCACACCGGGGAGCTGTTTTTT.